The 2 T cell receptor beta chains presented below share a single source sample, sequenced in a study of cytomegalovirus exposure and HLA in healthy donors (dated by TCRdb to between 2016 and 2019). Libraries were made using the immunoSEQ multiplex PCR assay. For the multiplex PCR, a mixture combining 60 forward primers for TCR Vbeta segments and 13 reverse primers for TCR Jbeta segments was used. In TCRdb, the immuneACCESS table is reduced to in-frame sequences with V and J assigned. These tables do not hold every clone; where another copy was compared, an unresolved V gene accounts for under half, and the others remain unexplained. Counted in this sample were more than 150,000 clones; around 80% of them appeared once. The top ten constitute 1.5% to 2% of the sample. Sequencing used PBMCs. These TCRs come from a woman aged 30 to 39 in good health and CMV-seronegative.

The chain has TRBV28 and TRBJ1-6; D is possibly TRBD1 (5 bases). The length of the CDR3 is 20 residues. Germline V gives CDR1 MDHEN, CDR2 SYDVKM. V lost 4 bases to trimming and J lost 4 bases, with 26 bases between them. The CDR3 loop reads CASSSSFGGSPLIYNSPLHF. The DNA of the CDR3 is TGTGCCAGCAGTTCCTCGTTCGGGGGTAGTCCCCTAATATATAATTCACCCCTCCACTTT. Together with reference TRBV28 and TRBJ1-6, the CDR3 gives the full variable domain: DVKVTQSSRYLVKRTGEKVFLECVQDMDHENMFWYRQDPGLGLRLIYFSYDVKMKEKGDIPEGYSVSREKKERFSLILESASTNQTSMYLCASSSSFGGSPLIYNSPLHFGNGTRLTVT.

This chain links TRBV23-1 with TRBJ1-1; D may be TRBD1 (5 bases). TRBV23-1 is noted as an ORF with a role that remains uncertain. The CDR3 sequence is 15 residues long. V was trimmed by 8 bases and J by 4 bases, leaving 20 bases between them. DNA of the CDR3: TGCGCCAGCCCCTCCGGGTGGGGCCTCTGCACTGAAGCTTTCTTT. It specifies CASPSGWGLCTEAFF.